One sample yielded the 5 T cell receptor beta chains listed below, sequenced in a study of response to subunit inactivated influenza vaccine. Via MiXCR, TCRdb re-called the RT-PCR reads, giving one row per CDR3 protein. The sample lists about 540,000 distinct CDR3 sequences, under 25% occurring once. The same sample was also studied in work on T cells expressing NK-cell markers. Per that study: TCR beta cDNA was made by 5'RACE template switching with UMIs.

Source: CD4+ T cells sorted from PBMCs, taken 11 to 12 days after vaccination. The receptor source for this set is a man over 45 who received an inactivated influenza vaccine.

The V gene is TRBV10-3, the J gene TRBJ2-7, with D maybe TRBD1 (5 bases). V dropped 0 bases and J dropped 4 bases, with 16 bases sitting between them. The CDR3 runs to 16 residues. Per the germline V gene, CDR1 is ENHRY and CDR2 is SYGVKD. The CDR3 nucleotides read TGTGCCATCAGTGAGTCCGTTGGGGCGCTGAGATACGAGCAGTACTTC. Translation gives CAISESVGALRYEQYF.

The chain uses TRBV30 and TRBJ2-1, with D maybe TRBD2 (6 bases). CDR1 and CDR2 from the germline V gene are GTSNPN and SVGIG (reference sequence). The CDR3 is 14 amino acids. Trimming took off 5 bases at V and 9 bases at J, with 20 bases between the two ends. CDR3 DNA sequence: TGTGCCTGGGCCGCGGGTCATTACGGGGGTGAGCAGTTCTTC. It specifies CAWAAGHYGGEQFF.

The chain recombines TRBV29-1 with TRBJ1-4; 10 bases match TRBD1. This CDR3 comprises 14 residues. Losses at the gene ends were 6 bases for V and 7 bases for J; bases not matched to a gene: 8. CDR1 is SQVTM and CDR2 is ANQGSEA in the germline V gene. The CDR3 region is CSVVEGQGREKLFF. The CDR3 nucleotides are TGCAGCGTAGTTGAGGGACAGGGGCGTGAAAAACTGTTTTTT.

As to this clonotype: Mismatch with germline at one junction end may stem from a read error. CDR3: CASSLGRDNEKFF. The CDR3 DNA sequence: TGTGCCAGCAGCTTAGGCAGAGACAATGAGAAGTTCTTC. The rearrangement uses TRBV7-2 and TRBJ2-1; D is ambiguous. This CDR3 region has 13 residues. The germline CDR1 and CDR2 sequences are SGHTA and FQGNSA.

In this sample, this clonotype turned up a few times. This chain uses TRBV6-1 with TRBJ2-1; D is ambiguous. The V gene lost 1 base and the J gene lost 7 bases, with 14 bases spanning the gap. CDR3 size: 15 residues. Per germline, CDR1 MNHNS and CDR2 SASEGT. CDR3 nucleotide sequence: TGTGCCAGCAGTGAAGAAACAGTTTACGCGAATGAGCAGTTCTTC. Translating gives CASSEETVYANEQFF.